Following are 16 T cell receptor beta chains from one sample sequenced in a study of blood T cells in healthy people across ages. With a J-beta primer mix and a sample-barcoded 5' primer, a second PCR ran about 7 to 11 cycles. TCRdb re-analysed the 5' RACE reads in MiXCR, keeping a single row per CDR3 protein. The sample gives some 1,000,000 distinct CDR3 sequences, less than 25% of which show up once; approximately 0.71% is in the top ten. These sequences were also reported in another study, on T cells of mothers and their children.

Sample: blood. The receptor source for this set is a girl aged 2-10 years in good health.

The chain combines TRBV11-3 with TRBJ2-3; D might be TRBD1 or TRBD2, each matching 5 bases. V lost 5 bases and J lost 4, with 10 bases in between. The CDR3 totals 13 residues. Germline V gene lookup returns CDR1 SGHNT and CDR2 YENEEA. The CDR3 DNA sequence: TGTGCCAGCAGCCCGGGACCGTCAGATACGCAGTATTTT. Its translation: CASSPGPSDTQYF.

J is TRBJ2-5 and V is TRBV18; D possibly uses TRBD1 or TRBD2 (5 bases each). Between the trimmed V and J ends, which lost 3 bases and 1 base, there was a span of 12 bases. The CDR3 has 15 amino acids. Germline V CDR1 and CDR2: KGHSH, LQKENI. The CDR3 is CASSPTNGGQETQYF. The CDR3 DNA follows: TGTGCCAGCTCACCTACAAATGGGGGCCAAGAGACCCAGTACTTC. The full variable domain, in which reference TRBV18 and TRBJ2-5 provide the parts outside the CDR3, is NAGVMQNPRHLVRRRGQEARLRCSPMKGHSHVYWYRQLPEEGLKFMVYLQKENIIDESGMPKERFSAEFPKEGPSILRIQQVVRGDSAAYFCASSPTNGGQETQYFGPGTRLLVL.

In this sample, this clonotype turned up a few times. This chain uses TRBV28 with TRBJ2-1; weak D call: TRBD2 (6 bases). Matching the DNA end better, TRBJ2-7 makes the J call doubtful. The CDR3 runs 14 residues. CDR1 is MDHEN and CDR2 is SYDVKM in the germline V gene. The CDR3 DNA sequence: TGTGCCAGCAGTGGGACTGCTAGCGCGATCAAGCAGTACTTC. Translated: CASSGTASAIKQYF.

The chain couples TRBV28 to TRBJ2-7; 10 bases are shared with TRBD1. There are 15 residues in the CDR3. CDR1 is MDHEN and CDR2 is SYDVKM in the germline V gene. V lost 3 bases and J lost 6; bases outside the gene matches: 8. Here the CDR3 DNA reads TGTGCCAGCAGTTTTCCGCAGGACAGGGGGAGCGAGCAGTACTTC. It codes for CASSFPQDRGSEQYF. Full variable domain (missing parts from reference TRBV28 and TRBJ2-7): DVKVTQSSRYLVKRTGEKVFLECVQDMDHENMFWYRQDPGLGLRLIYFSYDVKMKEKGDIPEGYSVSREKKERFSLILESASTNQTSMYLCASSFPQDRGSEQYFGPGTRLTVT.

This clonotype was detected a few times. The chain uses TRBV7-9 and TRBJ2-5; tentative D call: TRBD1 (5 bases). The DNA matches TRBJ2-7 better at its end, which makes the J call doubtful. This CDR3 is 13 amino acids long. Germline V CDR1 and CDR2: SEHNR, FQNEAQ (reference sequence). The CDR3 nucleotides read TGTGCCAGCAGCCCAGGGCCAGGGAACGAGCAGTACTTC. Its translation is CASSPGPGNEQYF.

The V gene is TRBV2, the J gene TRBJ1-3, with D perhaps TRBD1 (5 bases). The V gene's germline CDR1 is SNHLY and CDR2 FYNNEI. Trimming removed 2 bases at V and 2 bases at J, with 13 bases between. CDR3 length: 16 residues. The CDR3 nucleotides read TGTGCCAGCAGTGAATCGCGGGACTTGGCTGGAAACACCATATATTTT. It yields the protein CASSESRDLAGNTIYF.

This chain joins TRBV29-1 and TRBJ1-2; maybe TRBD1 (5 bases). This CDR3 has 13 residues. Germline loops: CDR1 SQVTM, CDR2 ANQGSEA. Trimming stripped 4 bases from V and 5 bases from J, with 14 bases between. CDR3 in amino acids: CSVVGTDRYGYTF. CDR3 DNA: TGCAGCGTTGTGGGAACCGACAGATATGGCTACACCTTC.

The rearrangement links TRBV28 to TRBJ1-1; 9 positions match TRBD1. The CDR3 contains 14 residues. With 10 bases clipped from V and 6 bases from J, the junction kept 12 bases outside the gene matches. Looked up from germline, CDR1 is MDHEN and CDR2 is SYDVKM. CDR3 sequence (DNA): TGTGCCATCGAGGACGGGACAGGGTCCCCTGAAGCTTTCTTT. Its protein is CAIEDGTGSPEAFF.

V is TRBV7-9 and J is TRBJ1-1; D not resolved. This CDR3 spans 12 amino acids. V lost 2 bases and J 8 bases, leaving 9 bases between the germline ends. The germline CDR1 and CDR2 sequences are SEHNR and FQNEAQ (reference sequence). The CDR3 DNA is TGTGCCAGCAGCTTAAACCTGCTGGAAGCTTTCTTT. Residues: CASSLNLLEAFF.

J is TRBJ1-3 and V is TRBV12-3 or TRBV12-4; no reliable D call. The CDR3 contains 13 residues. V was trimmed by 7 bases and J by 0 bases, leaving 7 bases between them. CDR3 DNA: TGTGCCAGCACCCAAAGCTCTGGAAACACCATATATTTT. Translated: CASTQSSGNTIYF.

This clonotype was seen at least ten times. The chain recombines TRBV5-1 with TRBJ1-4; 9 bases align to TRBD1. CDR1 and CDR2 from the germline V gene are SGHRS and YFSETQ. The trim removed 4 bases at V and 5 bases at J, leaving 3 bases unmatched. CDR3 size: 14 residues. CDR3 DNA: TGCGCCAGCAGCCCCGGACAGGGGAATGAAAAACTGTTTTTT. It is translated as CASSPGQGNEKLFF. Supplemented by reference TRBV5-1 and TRBJ1-4, the full variable domain reads KAGVTQTPRYLIKTRGQQVTLSCSPISGHRSVSWYQQTPGQGLQFLFEYFSETQRNKGNFPGRFSGRQFSNSRSEMNVSTLELGDSALYLCASSPGQGNEKLFFGSGTQLSVL.

The chain carries TRBV4-3 and TRBJ1-4; possible D gene TRBD1, 5 bases. From germline, CDR1 is LGHNA and CDR2 YSLEER. Trimming removed 0 bases from V and 3 bases from J, with 5 bases in between. The CDR3 runs 14 residues. The chain's CDR3 is CASSQDRANEKLFF. The DNA for the CDR3 is TGCGCCAGCAGCCAAGACAGGGCTAATGAAAAACTGTTTTTT.

The rearrangement links TRBV5-1 to TRBJ2-2, with TRBD1 matching 7 bases. Germline CDR1 SGHRS, CDR2 YFSETQ. J was trimmed by 4 bases and V by 4 bases; bases with no gene match: 7. The CDR3 runs to 15 residues. The DNA of the CDR3 is TGCGCCAGCAGCATGGTACACAGGGGCACCGGGGAGCTGTTTTTT. Amino acids: CASSMVHRGTGELFF.

This clonotype was detected ten times or more. CDR3 nucleotide sequence: TGCAGCGTTGAGTCGGCAGGCGACGAAGTTTACGAGCAGTACTTC. It translates to CSVESAGDEVYEQYF. This chain links TRBV29-1 with TRBJ2-7; D gene ambiguous. V was clipped by 3 bases and J by 4 bases, with 19 bases between them. This CDR3 has 15 amino acids. The germline gives CDR1 SQVTM, CDR2 ANQGSEA.

This rearrangement joins TRBV7-2 to TRBJ1-4; D is perhaps TRBD1 (6 bases). Trimming took 2 bases from V and 5 from J, leaving 12 bases between them. Looked up from germline, CDR1 is SGHTA and CDR2 is FQGNSA. The CDR3 length is 15 residues. In DNA, the CDR3 is TGTGCCAGCAGCTTAACAGGAGGGGGAAATGAAAAACTGTTTTTT. Translating gives CASSLTGGGNEKLFF.

This clonotype was recorded at least ten times. This chain's CDR3 is CASSLRYQETQYF. CDR3 bases: TGCGCCAGCAGCTTGAGGTACCAAGAGACCCAGTACTTC. V and J are TRBV5-1 and TRBJ2-5; D remains unclear. Germline lookup yields CDR1 SGHRS and CDR2 YFSETQ. There are 13 residues in the CDR3. V lost 1 base to trimming and J lost 0 bases, with 4 bases between them.